The clone carrying this T cell receptor (beta chain) was counted at least ten times. CDR1 is SQVTM, CDR2 ANQGSEA, per germline. The CDR3 is 14 residues long. The V segment lost 5 bases and the J segment 0 bases; nucleotides outside the gene matches: 3. No cell sorting was done before RNA was extracted from the tissue. More than 3 cm separated this lung sample from the edge of the tumor. These data are taken from a study of tumor and adjacent non-tumor tissue in lung cancer. Looking at the study overall: Patients were aged about 31 to 76, approximately ten men and about five women, stage I to III. On average, productive TCRbeta reads reached about 4.17 million per sample.

Three rounds of nested PCR, following a modified ARM-PCR protocol, produced the TCRbeta library. Each CDR3 protein gets one entry after TCRdb re-called the multiplex PCR reads with MiXCR. This sample has tens of thousands of distinct CDR3 sequences, with about 61% found just once. The sequence was obtained from a man aged 70 or older with non-small cell lung cancer. V gene TRBV29-1 combines with J gene TRBJ1-4, with TRBD1 matching 7 bases. Material: distant non-tumor lung tissue. DNA of the CDR3: TGCAGCGTTCAAGGGACAGCAACTAATGAAAAACTGTTTTTT. Protein: CSVQGTATNEKLFF.